This record looks at one T cell receptor beta chain sequence and its context. Use of 60 Vbeta and 13 Jbeta primers characterized the PCR. Measured with immunoSEQ multiplex PCR; TCRdb has only the in-frame clones, and not every one. The data show roughly 100,000 clones, about 83% seen once. Unmatched junction bases numbered 4, after V lost 0 bases and J lost 2 bases. CDR3 size: 15 residues. Germline V gene data show CDR1 as SGHRS and CDR2 as YFSETQ. The sample originates from a study of cytomegalovirus exposure and HLA in healthy donors. This clonotype was obtained from a female donor in good health and CMV-seropositive. Sequenced material: PBMCs. J is TRBJ2-5 and V is TRBV5-1; TRBD1 matches 7 bases. The CDR3 nucleotides read TGCGCCAGCAGCTTGGCAGGGACAGTTCAAGAGACCCAGTACTTC. This sequence encodes CASSLAGTVQETQYF.